These 16 T cell receptor beta chains were all obtained from the same sample, sequenced in a study of STAT5B mutations in CD4+ large granular lymphocyte leukemia. Sequencing used immunoSEQ multiplex PCR; TCRdb keeps in-frame clones, though not all of them. The data show 37,000 or so clones, with approximately 84% seen just once and approximately 0.32% held by the top ten. The sample consisted of CD4+ T cells from blood buffy coats. These receptors were taken from a human donor in good health.

The chain carries TRBV7-2 and TRBJ1-1; D unclear. The V gene lost 5 bases and the J gene lost 5 bases, with 9 bases spanning the gap. The CDR3 runs to 12 residues. Germline values: CDR1 SGHTA, CDR2 FQGNSA. As DNA, the CDR3 is TGTGCCAGCAGCGAATCGGGTACTGAAGCTTTCTTT. It encodes CASSESGTEAFF.

V and J are TRBV9 and TRBJ1-4; D call uncertain. The CDR3 consists of 17 residues. The ends were cut back, 0 bases at V and 0 bases at J, with 12 bases in the middle. Germline V gene data show CDR1 as SGDLS and CDR2 as YYNGEE. CDR3 nucleotides: TGTGCCAGCAGCGTAGTAGGATCGGGTGCAACTAATGAAAAACTGTTTTTT. This gives the protein CASSVVGSGATNEKLFF. The full variable domain, in which reference TRBV9 and TRBJ1-4 provide the parts outside the CDR3, is DSGVTQTPKHLITATGQRVTLRCSPRSGDLSVYWYQQSLDQGLQFLIQYYNGEERAKGNILERFSAQQFPDLHSELNLSSLELGDSALYFCASSVVGSGATNEKLFFGSGTQLSVL.

V usage is TRBV19 and J usage is TRBJ2-2, with 8 bases that match TRBD1. CDR1 is LNHDA and CDR2 is SQIVND in the germline V gene (reference sequence). The trim removed 3 bases at V and 1 base at J, leaving 4 bases unmatched. The CDR3 extends over 16 amino acids. CDR3 sequence (DNA): TGTGCCAGTAGTATGAATGACAGGGGGAACACCGGGGAGCTGTTTTTT. As protein: CASSMNDRGNTGELFF.

The chain combines TRBV5-1 with TRBJ1-2; TRBD1 matches 8 bases. The CDR3 runs to 12 residues. Germline V gene lookup returns CDR1 SGHRS and CDR2 YFSETQ. V lost 3 bases and J lost 11; bases outside the gene matches: 6. CDR3 in amino acids: CASSSQGAGYTF. The CDR3, as DNA: TGCGCCAGCAGCTCCCAGGGGGCTGGATACACCTTC. The complete variable domain, with remaining parts taken from reference TRBV5-1 and TRBJ1-2, reads KAGVTQTPRYLIKTRGQQVTLSCSPISGHRSVSWYQQTPGQGLQFLFEYFSETQRNKGNFPGRFSGRQFSNSRSEMNVSTLELGDSALYLCASSSQGAGYTFGSGTRLTVV.

The genes are TRBV9 and TRBJ2-3; the D is unclear. The germline V gene encodes CDR1 SGDLS and CDR2 YYNGEE. The germline V and J ends were trimmed by 1 base and 0 bases, with 12 bases remaining between them. The CDR3 spans 16 residues. The CDR3 is CASSVRALSSTDTQYF. The CDR3 region has the DNA TGTGCCAGCAGCGTAAGGGCTCTCTCTAGCACAGATACGCAGTATTTT.

This clone was counted a few times. CDR3 bases: TGTGCCAGCAGCAAAATGAGGGGCAACATTCAGTACTTC. It is translated as CASSKMRGNIQYF. The chain is built from TRBV21-1 and TRBJ2-4. TRBV21-1 is described as a pseudogene. The CDR3 covers 13 residues.

The CDR3 nucleotides are TGTGCCAGCAGCTTCTCCAGGGGAGGGCAAGATACGCAGTATTTT. It is translated as CASSFSRGGQDTQYF. The chain links TRBV5-4 to TRBJ2-3, with D tentatively TRBD2 (7 bases). Looked up from germline, CDR1 is SGHNT and CDR2 is YYREEE (reference sequence). This CDR3 spans 15 amino acids. V was clipped by 2 bases and J by 5 bases, with 15 bases between them.

This rearrangement joins TRBV27 to TRBJ1-5, with TRBD1 matching 8 bases. This CDR3 has 15 amino acids. The V and J ends lost 6 bases and 7 bases, in that order; junction bases with no gene match: 11. Germline CDR1 and CDR2: MNHEY and SMNVEV (reference sequence). The CDR3 DNA reads TGTGCCAGCAGAATCGGACAGGGTTCGGGACAGCCCCAGCATTTT. It codes for CASRIGQGSGQPQHF.

V is TRBV5-8 and J is TRBJ2-7; TRBD2 might be the D (6 bases). Trimming removed 4 bases at V and 6 bases at J, with 17 bases between. Germline V gene sequence: CDR1 SGHTS, CDR2 YDEGEE. This CDR3 region has 14 residues. The CDR3, as DNA: TGTGCCAGCAGCGTAATGGTCTGGGGAGGCGAGCAGTACTTC. Residues: CASSVMVWGGEQYF.

The chain recombines TRBV28 with TRBJ2-7; 7 nucleotides match TRBD1. There are 15 residues in the CDR3. After removal of 2 bases from V and 0 bases from J, the junction contained 4 bases not matched to a gene. CDR1 is MDHEN and CDR2 is SYDVKM in the germline V gene. CDR3: CASSLGTELSYEQYF. The DNA of the CDR3 is TGTGCCAGCAGTTTAGGGACAGAGCTCTCCTACGAGCAGTACTTC.

The rearrangement links TRBV7-3 to TRBJ1-1; D is undetermined. The CDR3 contains 14 residues. The V gene's germline CDR1 is SGHTA and CDR2 FQGTGA. The V end lost 3 bases, the J end lost 1 base, and 9 bases lay between the germline ends. The CDR3 DNA sequence: TGTGCCAGCAGCTTTGGACCTACGAACACTGAAGCTTTCTTT. Its translation: CASSFGPTNTEAFF.

The chain recombines TRBV20-1 with TRBJ1-6, with D unclear. The length of the CDR3 is 11 residues. Trimming removed 6 bases at V and 14 bases at J, with 14 bases between. The germline gives CDR1 DFQATT, CDR2 SNEGSKA (reference sequence). CDR3 sequence (DNA): TGCAGTGCAGCTTCAGGTTGGACCCTCCACTTT. The encoded protein is CSAASGWTLHF.

This chain uses TRBV7-9 with TRBJ2-3, with D maybe TRBD2 (6 bases). This CDR3 has 15 amino acids. The germline V gene encodes CDR1 SEHNR and CDR2 FQNEAQ (reference sequence). V was pared by 3 bases and J by 1 base, with 11 bases between. CDR3 in amino acids: CASSLREWGTDTQYF. The CDR3 DNA sequence: TGTGCCAGCAGCTTGCGGGAATGGGGCACAGATACGCAGTATTTT.

The chain couples TRBV7-9 to TRBJ2-1; weak D call: TRBD2 (6 bases). The CDR3 sequence is 18 residues long. Germline V gives CDR1 SEHNR, CDR2 FQNEAQ (reference sequence). Trimming removed 5 bases from V and 1 base from J, with 21 bases in between. CDR3 DNA sequence: TGTGCCAGCAGCCGCTGGAGGGGAGCTTTGGGGTCCTACAATGAGCAGTTCTTC. This codes for CASSRWRGALGSYNEQFF.

There are a few counts of this clone. The V gene is TRBV6-5, the J gene TRBJ1-1, with 7 nucleotides matching TRBD1. Germline trimming cut 5 bases from V and 4 bases from J; bases unmatched to any gene: 7. The CDR3 loop spans 14 amino acids. CDR1 MNHEY and CDR2 SVGAGI come from the germline V gene. CDR3 DNA: TGTGCCAGCAGTCGACAGGGCGGCGGCACTGAAGCTTTCTTT. It codes for CASSRQGGGTEAFF.

This chain connects TRBV5-4 to TRBJ2-3, with D uncertain. CDR3 length: 11 amino acids. The V and J ends lost 7 bases and 4 bases respectively, with 7 bases between them. Germline CDR1 and CDR2: SGHNT and YYREEE (reference sequence). CDR3 sequence reads: CASSSPDTQYF. The CDR3 DNA reads as TGTGCCAGCTCCTCCCCAGATACGCAGTATTTT.